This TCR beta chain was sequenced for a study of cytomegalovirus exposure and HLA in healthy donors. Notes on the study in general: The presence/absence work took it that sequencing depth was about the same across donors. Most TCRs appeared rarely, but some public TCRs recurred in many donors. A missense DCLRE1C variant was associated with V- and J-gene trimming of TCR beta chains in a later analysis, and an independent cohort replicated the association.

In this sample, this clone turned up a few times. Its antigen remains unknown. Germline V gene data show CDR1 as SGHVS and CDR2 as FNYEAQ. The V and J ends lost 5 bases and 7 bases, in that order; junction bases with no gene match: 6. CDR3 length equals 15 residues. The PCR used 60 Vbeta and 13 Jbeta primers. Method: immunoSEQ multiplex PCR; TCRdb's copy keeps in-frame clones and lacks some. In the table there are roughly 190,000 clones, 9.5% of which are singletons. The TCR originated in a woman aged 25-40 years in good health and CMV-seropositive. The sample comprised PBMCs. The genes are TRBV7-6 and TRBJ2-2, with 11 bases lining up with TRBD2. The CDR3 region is CASSPKTSGVGELFF. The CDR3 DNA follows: TGTGCCAGCAGCCCAAAGACTAGCGGGGTCGGGGAGCTGTTTTTT.